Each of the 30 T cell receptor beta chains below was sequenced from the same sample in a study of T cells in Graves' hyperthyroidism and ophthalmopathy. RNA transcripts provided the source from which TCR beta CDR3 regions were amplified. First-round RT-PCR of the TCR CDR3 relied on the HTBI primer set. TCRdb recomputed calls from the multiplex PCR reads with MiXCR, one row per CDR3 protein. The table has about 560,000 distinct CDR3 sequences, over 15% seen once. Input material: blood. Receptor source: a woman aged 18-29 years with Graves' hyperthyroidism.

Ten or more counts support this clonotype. The CDR3 region is CATGPSGPSSYNEQFF. CDR3 in DNA: TGTGCCACTGGCCCCTCTGGGCCCAGCTCCTACAATGAGCAGTTCTTC. V and J are TRBV24-1 and TRBJ2-1; D not certain. V shed 10 bases and J shed 0 bases, with 18 bases lying between them. The CDR3 covers 16 residues. Per the germline V gene, CDR1 is KGHDR and CDR2 is SFDVKD.

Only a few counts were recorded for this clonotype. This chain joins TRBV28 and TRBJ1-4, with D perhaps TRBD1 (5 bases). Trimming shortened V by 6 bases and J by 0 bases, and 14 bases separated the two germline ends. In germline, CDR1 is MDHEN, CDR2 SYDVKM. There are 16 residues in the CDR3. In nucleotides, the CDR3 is TGTGCCAGCAGACCCCGACAGTTCACAACTAATGAAAAACTGTTTTTT. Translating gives CASRPRQFTTNEKLFF. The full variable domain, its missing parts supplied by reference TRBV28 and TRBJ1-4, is DVKVTQSSRYLVKRTGEKVFLECVQDMDHENMFWYRQDPGLGLRLIYFSYDVKMKEKGDIPEGYSVSREKKERFSLILESASTNQTSMYLCASRPRQFTTNEKLFFGSGTQLSVL.

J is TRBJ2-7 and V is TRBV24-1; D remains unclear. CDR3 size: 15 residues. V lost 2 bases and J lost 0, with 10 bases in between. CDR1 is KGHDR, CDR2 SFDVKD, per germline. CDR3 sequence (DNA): TGTGCCACCAGTGATTCTTTCGGTAGCTCCTACGAGCAGTACTTC. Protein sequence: CATSDSFGSSYEQYF.

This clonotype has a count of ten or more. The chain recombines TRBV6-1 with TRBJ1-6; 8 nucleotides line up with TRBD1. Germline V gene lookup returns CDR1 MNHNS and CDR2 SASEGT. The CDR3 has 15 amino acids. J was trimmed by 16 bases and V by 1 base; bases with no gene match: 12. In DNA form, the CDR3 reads TGTGCCAGCAGTGAAGGATCCTCGGACAGGGCCGTACTCCACTTT. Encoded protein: CASSEGSSDRAVLHF.

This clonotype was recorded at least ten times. The CDR3: CASSSTSLGGYTF. CDR3 sequence (DNA): TGTGCCAGCAGCTCTACAAGTTTAGGTGGCTACACCTTC. The chain employs TRBV2 and TRBJ1-2; D remains ambiguous. The CDR3 has 13 amino acids. The V end was cut by 6 bases, the J end by 7 bases, with 15 bases between. CDR1 and CDR2 from the germline V gene are SNHLY and FYNNEI.

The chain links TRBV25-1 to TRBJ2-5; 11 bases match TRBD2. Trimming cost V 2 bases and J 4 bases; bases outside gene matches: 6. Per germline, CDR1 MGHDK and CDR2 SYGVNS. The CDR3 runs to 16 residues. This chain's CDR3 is CASSEPRLAGGETQYF. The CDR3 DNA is TGTGCCAGCAGTGAACCACGGCTAGCGGGAGGAGAGACCCAGTACTTC.

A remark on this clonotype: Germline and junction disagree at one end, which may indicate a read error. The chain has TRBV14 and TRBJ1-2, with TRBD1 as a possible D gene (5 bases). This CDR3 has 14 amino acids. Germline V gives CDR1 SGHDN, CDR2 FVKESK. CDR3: CTSSQGLGPYGYTF. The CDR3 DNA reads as TGTACCAGCAGCCAGGGCCTGGGCCCTTATGGCTACACCTTC.

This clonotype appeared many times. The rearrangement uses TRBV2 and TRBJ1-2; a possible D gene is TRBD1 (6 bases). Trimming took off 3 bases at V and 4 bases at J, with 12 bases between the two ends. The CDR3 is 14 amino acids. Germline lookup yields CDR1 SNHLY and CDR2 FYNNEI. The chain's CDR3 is CASSDGRGGYGYTF. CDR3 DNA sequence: TGTGCCAGCAGTGATGGCAGGGGCGGCTATGGCTACACCTTC. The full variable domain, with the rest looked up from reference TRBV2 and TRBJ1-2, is EPEVTQTPSHQVTQMGQEVILRCVPISNHLYFYWYRQILGQKVEFLVSFYNNEISEKSEIFDDQFSVERPDGSNFTLKIRSTKLEDSAMYFCASSDGRGGYGYTFGSGTRLTVV.

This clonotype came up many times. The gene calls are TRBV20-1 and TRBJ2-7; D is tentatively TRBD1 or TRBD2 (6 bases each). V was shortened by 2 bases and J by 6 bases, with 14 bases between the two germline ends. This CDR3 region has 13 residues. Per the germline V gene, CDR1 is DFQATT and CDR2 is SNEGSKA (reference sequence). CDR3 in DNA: TGCAGTGCTAGAAGAAGCGGAGGGGGCGAGCAGTACTTC. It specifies CSARRSGGGEQYF.

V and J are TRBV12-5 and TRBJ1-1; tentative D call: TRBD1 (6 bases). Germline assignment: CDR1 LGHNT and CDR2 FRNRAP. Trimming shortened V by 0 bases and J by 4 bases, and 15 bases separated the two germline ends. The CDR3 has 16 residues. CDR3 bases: TGTGCTAGTGGTTTGGTAGTTAACAGGGATAGCACTGAAGCTTTCTTT. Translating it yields CASGLVVNRDSTEAFF. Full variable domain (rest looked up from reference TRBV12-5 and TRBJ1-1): DARVTQTPRHKVTEMGQEVTMRCQPILGHNTVFWYRQTMMQGLELLAYFRNRAPLDDSGMPKDRFSAEMPDATLATLKIQPSEPRDSAVYFCASGLVVNRDSTEAFFGQGTRLTVV.

CDR3 nucleotide sequence: TGTGCCAGCAGTGCTAACCCGGGACAGGGGAAAACCGGGGAGCTGTTTTTT. Protein sequence: CASSANPGQGKTGELFF. The chain is built from TRBV2 and TRBJ2-2; 10 bases are a match to TRBD1. CDR1 is SNHLY, CDR2 FYNNEI, per germline. CDR3 size: 17 residues. The trim removed 4 bases at V and 5 bases at J, leaving 10 bases unmatched.

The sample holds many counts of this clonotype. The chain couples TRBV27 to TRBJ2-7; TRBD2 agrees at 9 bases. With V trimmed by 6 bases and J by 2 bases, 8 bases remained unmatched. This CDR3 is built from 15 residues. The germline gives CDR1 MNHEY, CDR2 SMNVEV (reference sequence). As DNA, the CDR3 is TGTGCCAGCAGCCTAAGGGCTAGCGGGGCCTACGAGCAGTACTTC. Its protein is CASSLRASGAYEQYF.

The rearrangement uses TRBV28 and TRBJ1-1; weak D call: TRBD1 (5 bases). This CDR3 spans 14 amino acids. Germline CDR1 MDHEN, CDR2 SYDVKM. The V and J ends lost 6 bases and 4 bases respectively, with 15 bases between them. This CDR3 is CASSSLVGGTEAFF. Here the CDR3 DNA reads TGTGCCAGCAGCTCCTTGGTGGGGGGCACTGAAGCTTTCTTT.

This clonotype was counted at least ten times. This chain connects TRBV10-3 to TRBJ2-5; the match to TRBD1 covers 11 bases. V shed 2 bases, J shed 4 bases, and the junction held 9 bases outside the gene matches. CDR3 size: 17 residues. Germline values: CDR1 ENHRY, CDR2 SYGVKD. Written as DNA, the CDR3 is TGTGCCATCAGTGAGGGCGCCGGGACAGGGGGTGGAGAGACCCAGTACTTC. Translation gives CAISEGAGTGGGETQYF.

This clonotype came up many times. In DNA, the CDR3 is TGTGCCAGCCTAGAGGCCGGGGACACTGAAGCTTTCTTT. Its translation: CASLEAGDTEAFF. The chain is built from TRBV6-1 and TRBJ1-1; the D is unclear. Trimming stripped 8 bases from V and 3 bases from J, with 13 bases between. Germline V lookup: CDR1 MNHNS, CDR2 SASEGT. CDR3 length: 13 amino acids.

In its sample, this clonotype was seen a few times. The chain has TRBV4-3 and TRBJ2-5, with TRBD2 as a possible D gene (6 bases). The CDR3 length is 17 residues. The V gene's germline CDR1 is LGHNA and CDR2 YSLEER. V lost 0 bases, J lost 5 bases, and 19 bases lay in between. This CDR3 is CASSQEGSGRSRETQYF. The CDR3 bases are TGCGCCAGCAGCCAAGAGGGTTCGGGGAGGTCTCGTGAGACCCAGTACTTC.

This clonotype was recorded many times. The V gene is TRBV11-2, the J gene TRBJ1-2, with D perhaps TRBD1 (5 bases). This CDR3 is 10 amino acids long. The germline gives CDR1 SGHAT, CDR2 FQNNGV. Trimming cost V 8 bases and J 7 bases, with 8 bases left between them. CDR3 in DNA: TGTGCCAGCTCTAGGGGTGGCTACACCTTC. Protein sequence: CASSRGGYTF.

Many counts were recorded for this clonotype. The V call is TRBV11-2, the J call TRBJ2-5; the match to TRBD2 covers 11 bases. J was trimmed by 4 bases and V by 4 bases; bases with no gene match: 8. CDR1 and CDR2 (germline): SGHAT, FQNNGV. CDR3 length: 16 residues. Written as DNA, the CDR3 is TGTGCCAGCAGCTCCCCGTCACTAGCGGGAGCAGAGACCCAGTACTTC. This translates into CASSSPSLAGAETQYF.

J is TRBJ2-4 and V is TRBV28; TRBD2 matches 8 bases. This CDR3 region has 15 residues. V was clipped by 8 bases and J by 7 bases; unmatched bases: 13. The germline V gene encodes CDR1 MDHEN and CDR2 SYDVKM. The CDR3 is CASSFWGASGNIQYF. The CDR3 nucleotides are TGTGCCAGCTCCTTTTGGGGGGCTAGCGGGAACATTCAGTACTTC. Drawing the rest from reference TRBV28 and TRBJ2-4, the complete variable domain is DVKVTQSSRYLVKRTGEKVFLECVQDMDHENMFWYRQDPGLGLRLIYFSYDVKMKEKGDIPEGYSVSREKKERFSLILESASTNQTSMYLCASSFWGASGNIQYFGAGTRLSVL.

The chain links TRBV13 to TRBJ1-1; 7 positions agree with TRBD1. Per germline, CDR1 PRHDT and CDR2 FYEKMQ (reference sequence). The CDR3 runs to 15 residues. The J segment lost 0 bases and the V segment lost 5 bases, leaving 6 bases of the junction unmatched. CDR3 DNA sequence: TGTGCCAGCAGCCAGGGACAGAGGATGAACACTGAAGCTTTCTTT. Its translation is CASSQGQRMNTEAFF.

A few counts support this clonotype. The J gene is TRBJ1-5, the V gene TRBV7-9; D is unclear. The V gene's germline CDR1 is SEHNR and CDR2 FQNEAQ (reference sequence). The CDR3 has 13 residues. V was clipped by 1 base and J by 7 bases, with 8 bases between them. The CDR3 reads CASSLEDDQPQHF. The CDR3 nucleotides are TGTGCCAGCAGCTTAGAGGATGACCAGCCCCAGCATTTT.

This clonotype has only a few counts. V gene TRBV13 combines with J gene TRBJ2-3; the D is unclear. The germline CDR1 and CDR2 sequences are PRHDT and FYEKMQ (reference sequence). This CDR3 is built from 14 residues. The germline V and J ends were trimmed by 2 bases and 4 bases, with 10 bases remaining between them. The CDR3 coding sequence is TGTGCCAGCAGCTTATCGCTTAAATCAGATACGCAGTATTTT. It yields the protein CASSLSLKSDTQYF.

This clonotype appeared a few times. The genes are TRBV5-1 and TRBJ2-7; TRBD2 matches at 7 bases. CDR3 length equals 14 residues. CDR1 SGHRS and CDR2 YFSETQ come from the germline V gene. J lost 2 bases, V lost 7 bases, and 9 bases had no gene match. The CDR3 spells CASCSGSPTYEQYF. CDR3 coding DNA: TGCGCCAGCTGTAGCGGGTCCCCTACCTACGAGCAGTACTTC.

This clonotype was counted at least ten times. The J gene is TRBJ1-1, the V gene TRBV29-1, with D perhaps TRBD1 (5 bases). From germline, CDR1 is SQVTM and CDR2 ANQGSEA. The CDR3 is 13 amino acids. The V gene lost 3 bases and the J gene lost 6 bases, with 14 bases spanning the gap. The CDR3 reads CSVDYEGPAEAFF. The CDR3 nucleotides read TGCAGCGTTGATTATGAGGGGCCGGCTGAAGCTTTCTTT.

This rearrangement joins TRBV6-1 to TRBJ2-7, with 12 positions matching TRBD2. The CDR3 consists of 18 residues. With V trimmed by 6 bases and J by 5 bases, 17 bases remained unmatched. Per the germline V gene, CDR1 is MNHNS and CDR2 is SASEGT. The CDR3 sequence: CASRDGLAGRGREHEQYF. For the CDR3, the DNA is TGTGCCAGCAGGGATGGACTAGCGGGACGGGGTAGGGAGCACGAGCAGTACTTC.

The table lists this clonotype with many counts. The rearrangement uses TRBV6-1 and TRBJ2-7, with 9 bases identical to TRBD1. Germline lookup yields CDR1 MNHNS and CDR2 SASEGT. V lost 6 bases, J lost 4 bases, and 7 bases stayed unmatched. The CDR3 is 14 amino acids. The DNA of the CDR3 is TGTGCCAGCAGCGCCGGGACAGGGATGTACGAGCAGTACTTC. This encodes CASSAGTGMYEQYF.

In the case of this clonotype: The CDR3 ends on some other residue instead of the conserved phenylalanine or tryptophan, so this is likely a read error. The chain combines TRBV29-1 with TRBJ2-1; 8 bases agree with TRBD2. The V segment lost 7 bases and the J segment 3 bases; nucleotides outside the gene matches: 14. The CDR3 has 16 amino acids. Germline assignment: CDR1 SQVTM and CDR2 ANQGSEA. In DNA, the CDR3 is TGCAGCGCTTATACTCCGGGACTAGTACGCTACAATGAGCAGTTCCTC. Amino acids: CSAYTPGLVRYNEQFL.

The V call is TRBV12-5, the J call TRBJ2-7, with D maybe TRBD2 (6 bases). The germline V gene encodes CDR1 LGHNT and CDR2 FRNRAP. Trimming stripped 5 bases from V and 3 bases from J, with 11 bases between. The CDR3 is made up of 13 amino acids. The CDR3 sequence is CASGIAVFYEQYF. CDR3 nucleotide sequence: TGTGCTAGTGGTATAGCGGTATTCTACGAGCAGTACTTC.

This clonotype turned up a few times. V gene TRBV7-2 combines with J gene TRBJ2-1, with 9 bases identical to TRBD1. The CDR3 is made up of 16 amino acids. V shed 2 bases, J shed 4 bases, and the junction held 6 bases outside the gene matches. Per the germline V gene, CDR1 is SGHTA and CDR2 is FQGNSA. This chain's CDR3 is CASSLSGTGFYNEQFF. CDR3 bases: TGTGCCAGCAGCTTATCCGGGACAGGGTTTTACAATGAGCAGTTCTTC.

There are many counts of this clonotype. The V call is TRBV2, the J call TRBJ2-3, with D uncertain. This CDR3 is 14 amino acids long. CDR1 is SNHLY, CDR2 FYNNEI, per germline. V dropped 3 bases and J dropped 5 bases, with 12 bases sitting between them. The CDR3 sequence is CASSDQGSGDTQYF. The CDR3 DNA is TGTGCCAGCAGTGATCAAGGCTCTGGAGATACGCAGTATTTT.